This TCR beta chain originates from a study of T cell responses to AZD1222 COVID-19 vaccine. V was cut by 2 bases and J by 4 bases, with 8 bases left in between. Per germline, CDR1 MNHEY and CDR2 SVGAGI. This CDR3 has 13 amino acids. Profiled with immunoSEQ multiplex PCR; TCRdb holds only in-frame clones, not every one. Here the sample spans 100,000 to 150,000 clones, roughly 84% being singletons. The chain joins TRBV6-5 to TRBJ1-1, with D perhaps matching TRBD1 (5 bases). The clonotype was recovered from an adult who received the AZD1222 COVID-19 vaccine. The input for sequencing was peripheral blood, taken 28 days after the second AZD1222 dose. DNA for the CDR3: TGTGCCAGCAGTTACCCCAGGGCCACTGAAGCTTTCTTT. Translation: CASSYPRATEAFF.